This T cell receptor beta chain was recovered during a study of Ad26.COV2.S vaccination and SARS-CoV-2 variants. V was clipped by 5 bases and J by 4 bases; unmatched bases: 9. The CDR3 length is 15 residues. In germline, CDR1 is SGHVS, CDR2 FQNEAQ. The repertoire was sequenced with immunoSEQ multiplex PCR; TCRdb's copy has only in-frame clones and lacks some. The sample shows approximately 150,000 clones, around 86% of them seen only once. The study's findings and limits: CD8+ and CD4+ T cells specific for spike reportedly responded with substantial breadth after vaccination. Individuals receiving vaccine had higher spike-specific TCR breadth than placebo recipients did. Recipients of either vaccine or placebo displayed similar breadth of non-spike TCRs. Breadth and depth estimates from TCRs may understate total T cell responses.

As concerns this clone: Antigen specificity is unknown.

The chain carries TRBV7-8 and TRBJ2-7, with 9 bases lining up with TRBD1. This specimen was peripheral blood, taken after recovery from COVID-19. The receptor's source is a human donor who had recovered from COVID-19. CDR3 amino acids: CASSLGQGRSYEQYF. The CDR3 coding sequence is TGTGCCAGCAGCCTCGGACAGGGGCGAAGTTACGAGCAGTACTTC. Complete variable domain (other parts from reference TRBV7-8 and TRBJ2-7): GAGVSQSPRYKVAKRGQDVALRCDPISGHVSLFWYQQALGQGPEFLTYFQNEAQLDKSGLPSDRFFAERPEGSVSTLKIQRTQQEDSAVYLCASSLGQGRSYEQYFGPGTRLTVT.